Included here is one T cell receptor beta chain sequence, with context. In the authors' workflow: Cell counts per sample came from amplifying reference gene primers. Some clones are missing from TCRdb's copy, which holds only in-frame ones; the method was immunoSEQ multiplex PCR. The V and J calls and the clone size are those of that table, but D and trimming were determined from the DNA. The sample lists 100,000 to 150,000 clones; more than 75% were seen once. Seattle's cohort entered during active infection and was followed longitudinally. The data were obtained in a study of blood T cell repertoires in COVID-19. The V gene's germline CDR1 is WNHNN and CDR2 SYGVQD (reference sequence). The CDR3 runs to 14 residues. Deletions cut 6 bases from V and 5 bases from J, with 13 bases between.

This TCR was sampled from a man in his sixties with COVID-19, enrolled during active disease. Sequences were obtained from peripheral blood. The gene calls are TRBV10-1 and TRBJ2-2; the D gene is possibly TRBD2 (6 bases). CDR3 protein: CASSGGTVTGELFF. The CDR3 nucleotides are TGCGCCAGCAGCGGAGGGACGGTTACCGGGGAGCTGTTTTTT.